This TCR beta chain was identified during a study of shared clonotypes between healthy human individuals. Profiled with immunoSEQ multiplex PCR; TCRdb holds only in-frame clones, not every one. The sample holds a few million clones; approximately 92% are singletons and the top ten take under 0.15%. The trim removed 4 bases at V and 6 bases at J, leaving 7 bases unmatched. The germline V gene has CDR1 LNHDA and CDR2 SQIVND (reference sequence). This CDR3 spans 17 amino acids. Each of the donors was a healthy adult who was HIV-negative and had not had a recent acute infection or vaccination. There were only Caucasian adults among the donors, and all lived in Nashville, Tennessee. For this clone: Its specificity is unknown.

Study results and caveats: Larger richness was generally estimated for naive than memory subsets. Tissue TCR repertoires likely differ from these blood-only repertoires.

This sequence joins TRBV19 and TRBJ1-6, with 12 bases that match TRBD1. The sequenced sample was naive CD4+ T cells sorted from blood. Indicated subset: CD45RA+ positively selected. The clonotype was recovered from a man in his late teens or twenties in good health. The CDR3 reads CASSNPGQGASNSPLHF. For the CDR3, the DNA is TGTGCCAGTAGTAACCCGGGACAGGGGGCCAGTAATTCACCCCTCCACTTT. The full variable domain, completed using reference TRBV19 and TRBJ1-6, is DGGITQSPKYLFRKEGQNVTLSCEQNLNHDAMYWYRQDPGQGLRLIYYSQIVNDFQKGDIAEGYSVSREKKESFPLTVTSAQKNPTAFYLCASSNPGQGASNSPLHFGNGTRLTVT.